A selection of T cell receptor beta chains follows, all from one sample in a study of cytomegalovirus exposure and HLA in healthy donors. The method was immunoSEQ multiplex PCR; TCRdb's version includes in-frame clones alone and lacks a portion of them. The sample holds some 120,000 clones; 78% are singletons and the top ten take roughly 6.1%. Material: PBMCs. Receptors were obtained from a woman aged 40 to 50 in good health and CMV-seronegative. Each CDR3 is given with its conserved first and last residue. D genes are given only for firm matches.

v_call,d_call,j_call,cdr3_aa
TRBV5-1,TRBD2,TRBJ2-3,CASSVATGGGDTQYF
TRBV6-5,NA,TRBJ2-2,CASSQGNPGELFF
TRBV18,TRBD2,TRBJ2-2,CASSPSQASGNTGELFF
TRBV13,NA,TRBJ1-4,CVSSSGSDSLGLFF
TRBV5-1,TRBD1,TRBJ1-2,CASSPGQGAATYGYTF
TRBV6-1,TRBD1,TRBJ1-2,CASSGTGISRYGYTF
TRBV6-4,NA,TRBJ1-1,CASSVTGMNTEAFF
TRBV28,NA,TRBJ1-1,CASRIANTEAFF
TRBV28,TRBD1,TRBJ1-5,CASRPAGTVNQPQHF
TRBV29-1,TRBD1,TRBJ2-5,CSVNRGRGETQYF
TRBV9,TRBD2,TRBJ2-4,CASSVPPAGTSGRSYIQYF
TRBV27,NA,TRBJ1-1,CASSPVGGYTEAFF
TRBV5-1,NA,TRBJ2-5,CASSLMGGETQYF
TRBV19,NA,TRBJ2-1,CASSPALGHYNEQFF
TRBV6-6,TRBD1,TRBJ1-5,CASNTGGPGAQHF
TRBV11-2,TRBD1,TRBJ2-7,CASSPRTGGEQYF
TRBV19,NA,TRBJ1-1,CASSILGQSTRNTEAFF
TRBV10-3,NA,TRBJ1-1,CAISQTERTEAFF
TRBV28,NA,TRBJ1-2,CASSRPSRGLDFYGYTF
TRBV28,TRBD2,TRBJ2-7,CASSRTSGSLSEQYF
TRBV10-3,TRBD2,TRBJ2-1,CAISESFGISGSRREQFF
TRBV7-2,NA,TRBJ2-3,CASSLVAVRFTQYF
TRBV2,NA,TRBJ2-5,CASMVQGQETQYF
TRBV19,NA,TRBJ2-5,CASSMGASSRETQYF
TRBV27,TRBD1,TRBJ1-2,CASGQGAYGYTF
TRBV28,TRBD2,TRBJ2-7,CASTSGTASYEQYF
TRBV5-4,NA,TRBJ2-1,CASSFGGSYNEQFF
TRBV19,NA,TRBJ2-2,CASSIGSGPYTGELFF
TRBV29-1,TRBD1,TRBJ2-3,CSVATWTGATDTQYF
TRBV7-2,NA,TRBJ1-1,CASSITGEAFF
TRBV5-1,NA,TRBJ2-7,CASSFGGSYEQYF
TRBV6-4,TRBD2,TRBJ2-1,CASSEGLTYNEQFF
TRBV23-1,NA,TRBJ1-5,CASSQSRREQPQHF
TRBV6-1,TRBD1,TRBJ1-3,CASSEMTGGSGNTIYF
TRBV18,NA,TRBJ1-1,CASSPSLGGDTEAFF